One TCR beta chain is described in this entry. Its antigen is undetermined. Profiling relied on immunoSEQ multiplex PCR, and the TCRdb table lists in-frame clones only, not all of them. There are about a million clones in the sample; about 76% occur only once, and roughly 1.4% lies in the top ten. The data derive from a study of shared clonotypes between healthy human individuals. Study results and limitations: Researchers found naive subsets generally carried larger estimated richness than memory subsets.

The CDR3 totals 11 residues. CDR1 and CDR2 (germline): KGHSH, LQKENI. Deletions cut 8 bases from V and 6 bases from J, with 11 bases between. Specimen: memory CD4+ T cells sorted from blood. Subset in this sample: CD45RA-negative fraction. This sequence originates from a man in his late teens or twenties in good health. This sequence joins TRBV18 and TRBJ2-7, with D maybe TRBD1 (5 bases). CDR3 nucleotides: TGTGCCAGCCGACAGTCCGGCGAGCAGTACTTC. Translated: CASRQSGEQYF.